A single sample is the source of the 30 T cell receptor beta chains below, sequenced in a study of technical replicates of blood from several donors. Method: immunoSEQ multiplex PCR; TCRdb's copy keeps in-frame clones and lacks some. The sample holds 65,000 to 85,000 clones, approximately 94% seen once. Sequenced sample: T cells isolated from PBMCs. The receptor set was obtained from a human donor in good health.

V usage is TRBV27 and J usage is TRBJ2-7; 9 positions match TRBD1. The germline V gene encodes CDR1 MNHEY and CDR2 SMNVEV (reference sequence). V was clipped by 6 bases and J by 2 bases; unmatched bases: 5. The CDR3 is 14 amino acids. This CDR3 is CASSLQGAAYEQYF. The CDR3 bases are TGTGCCAGCAGCCTACAGGGGGCGGCCTACGAGCAGTACTTC.

J is TRBJ1-1 and V is TRBV28; 7 bases line up with TRBD1. The CDR3 is 11 residues long. CDR1 and CDR2 (germline): MDHEN, SYDVKM. After removal of 4 bases from V and 9 bases from J, the junction contained 2 bases not matched to a gene. CDR3 loop: CASSWTGKAFF. The CDR3 DNA is TGTGCCAGCAGTTGGACAGGAAAAGCTTTCTTT.

V is TRBV9 and J is TRBJ2-7, with 11 positions matching TRBD1. This CDR3 has 15 residues. V lost 4 bases and J lost 0; bases outside the gene matches: 3. The V gene's germline CDR1 is SGDLS and CDR2 YYNGEE. The CDR3 spells CASSSGTGGSYEQYF. The DNA for the CDR3 is TGTGCCAGCAGCTCCGGGACAGGGGGCTCCTACGAGCAGTACTTC. The full variable domain, its missing parts supplied by reference TRBV9 and TRBJ2-7, is DSGVTQTPKHLITATGQRVTLRCSPRSGDLSVYWYQQSLDQGLQFLIQYYNGEERAKGNILERFSAQQFPDLHSELNLSSLELGDSALYFCASSSGTGGSYEQYFGPGTRLTVT.

The CDR3 loop reads CASSTGAAGSYEQYF. The CDR3 region has the DNA TGTGCCAGTTCAACAGGGGCCGCGGGGTCCTACGAGCAGTACTTC. The J gene is TRBJ2-7, the V gene TRBV2, with D possibly TRBD1 on 7 matching bases. V was trimmed by 9 bases and J by 1 base, leaving 19 bases between them. The CDR3 covers 15 residues. Germline lookup yields CDR1 SNHLY and CDR2 FYNNEI.

The V call is TRBV28, the J call TRBJ2-7; TRBD2 agrees at 13 bases. Trimming removed 4 bases from V and 3 bases from J; junction bases left unmatched: 3. The CDR3 covers 15 residues. Germline-derived CDR1 and CDR2 are MDHEN and SYDVKM. In DNA, the CDR3 is TGTGCCAGCAGTTCCGGGACTAGCGGGGACTACGAGCAGTACTTC. Translating gives CASSSGTSGDYEQYF. The complete variable domain, with remaining parts taken from reference TRBV28 and TRBJ2-7, reads DVKVTQSSRYLVKRTGEKVFLECVQDMDHENMFWYRQDPGLGLRLIYFSYDVKMKEKGDIPEGYSVSREKKERFSLILESASTNQTSMYLCASSSGTSGDYEQYFGPGTRLTVT.

The rearrangement joins TRBV6-5 to TRBJ2-1; D gene uncertain. This CDR3 comprises 14 residues. The germline V and J ends were trimmed by 3 bases and 5 bases, with 11 bases remaining between them. CDR1 is MNHEY, CDR2 SVGAGI, per germline. CDR3 in amino acids: CASSYFSDNNEQFF. The DNA of the CDR3 is TGTGCCAGCAGTTATTTTTCAGACAACAATGAGCAGTTCTTC.

This sequence joins TRBV6-6 and TRBJ1-1, with 7 bases fitting TRBD1. With 0 bases clipped from V and 0 bases from J, the junction kept 4 bases outside the gene matches. This CDR3 region has 16 residues. Germline V gives CDR1 MNHNY, CDR2 SVGAGI (reference sequence). CDR3 sequence reads: CASSYSRGLMNTEAFF. The CDR3, as DNA: TGTGCCAGCAGTTACTCCAGGGGGTTAATGAACACTGAAGCTTTCTTT.

This chain links TRBV30 with TRBJ1-2; D call uncertain. This CDR3 spans 12 amino acids. Deletions cut 7 bases from V and 7 bases from J, with 16 bases between. Germline CDR1 is GTSNPN and CDR2 is SVGIG (reference sequence). The CDR3, as DNA: TGTGCCTTCCTCCGGGTGGAAGGTGGCTACACCTTC. It translates to CAFLRVEGGYTF.

The chain carries TRBV4-3 and TRBJ2-1; D not certain. CDR3 length: 15 amino acids. The germline V gene has CDR1 LGHNA and CDR2 YSLEER. V lost 0 bases to trimming and J lost 0 bases, with 6 bases between them. The CDR3 nucleotides are TGCGCCAGCAGCCAAGAGGGCAACTCCTACAATGAGCAGTTCTTC. Translation gives CASSQEGNSYNEQFF.

The J gene is TRBJ2-7, the V gene TRBV6-5; 7 positions agree with TRBD2. The CDR3 is 13 residues long. CDR1 MNHEY and CDR2 SVGAGI come from the germline V gene. Trimming cost V 0 bases and J 5 bases; bases outside gene matches: 1. This chain's CDR3 is CASSYSSGNEQYF. DNA for the CDR3: TGTGCCAGCAGTTACTCGAGCGGGAACGAGCAGTACTTC.

This chain joins TRBV28 and TRBJ2-3; 10 bases match TRBD2. Germline V gene lookup returns CDR1 MDHEN and CDR2 SYDVKM. The CDR3 totals 14 residues. The J segment lost 2 bases and the V segment lost 10 bases, leaving 6 bases of the junction unmatched. The CDR3 reads CATSSGSYTDTQYF. CDR3 in DNA: TGTGCCACCTCTAGCGGGAGTTACACAGATACGCAGTATTTT.

The gene calls are TRBV4-3 and TRBJ2-1; no definite D call. The CDR3 has 14 residues. The V end lost 1 base, the J end lost 7 bases, and 11 bases lay between the germline ends. Germline V gene sequence: CDR1 LGHNA, CDR2 YSLEER. The CDR3: CASSQVIVWNEQFF. DNA of the CDR3: TGCGCCAGCAGCCAAGTAATAGTCTGGAATGAGCAGTTCTTC.

This clone was observed once. The chain employs TRBV19 and TRBJ2-3; TRBD2 might be the D (5 bases). This CDR3 region has 15 residues. The germline V gene encodes CDR1 LNHDA and CDR2 SQIVND (reference sequence). Trimming shortened V by 6 bases and J by 0 bases, and 13 bases separated the two germline ends. The CDR3: CASSLEAESTDTQYF. Here the CDR3 DNA reads TGTGCCAGTAGCCTTGAAGCGGAGAGCACAGATACGCAGTATTTT.

The chain uses TRBV6-6 and TRBJ2-2; D remains ambiguous. The V gene lost 0 bases and the J gene lost 1 base, with 3 bases spanning the gap. Germline values: CDR1 MNHNY, CDR2 SVGAGI (reference sequence). CDR3 length: 14 amino acids. The CDR3 sequence is CASSYSRNTGELFF. Written as DNA, the CDR3 is TGTGCCAGCAGTTACTCGAGGAACACCGGGGAGCTGTTTTTT.

This chain joins TRBV4-2 and TRBJ2-2; the match to TRBD1 covers 7 bases. The CDR3 has 14 amino acids. CDR1 and CDR2 from the germline V gene are LGHNA and YNFKEQ. After removal of 6 bases from V and 5 bases from J, the junction contained 6 bases not matched to a gene. The CDR3 bases are TGTGCCAGCAGGATCACACAGGGGACCGGGGAGCTGTTTTTT. As protein: CASRITQGTGELFF.

This clone was observed once. CDR3 nucleotide sequence: TGTGCCAGCAGCTTGGCGGGAGGGCCGGTAGAGACCCAGTACTTC. This translates into CASSLAGGPVETQYF. The V gene is TRBV5-4, the J gene TRBJ2-5; 8 bases line up with TRBD2. Germline trimming cut 0 bases from V and 4 bases from J; bases unmatched to any gene: 5. This CDR3 is built from 15 residues. In germline, CDR1 is SGHNT, CDR2 YYREEE (reference sequence).

The chain joins TRBV10-1 to TRBJ1-2; D uncertain. Germline V lookup: CDR1 WNHNN, CDR2 SYGVQD (reference sequence). This CDR3 comprises 13 residues. The ends were cut back, 8 bases at V and 8 bases at J, with 18 bases in the middle. CDR3 residues: CASSPEVIGGYTF. CDR3 sequence (DNA): TGCGCCAGCTCGCCAGAGGTAATAGGAGGCTACACCTTC.

This chain connects TRBV5-1 to TRBJ1-5; no reliable D call. The CDR3 totals 16 residues. CDR1 is SGHRS and CDR2 is YFSETQ in the germline V gene. The V end was cut by 0 bases, the J end by 0 bases, with 10 bases between. The CDR3 sequence: CASSLGGSYSNQPQHF. CDR3 in DNA: TGCGCCAGCAGCTTGGGCGGATCCTATAGCAATCAGCCCCAGCATTTT.

The genes are TRBV7-2 and TRBJ1-5; tentative D call: TRBD1 (5 bases). This CDR3 has 15 amino acids. CDR1 and CDR2 (germline): SGHTA, FQGNSA. V was pared by 1 base and J by 7 bases, with 14 bases between. The CDR3 nucleotides are TGTGCCAGCAGCTTAGTATGGGCAGGGAACCAGCCCCAGCATTTT. Amino acid sequence: CASSLVWAGNQPQHF.

The CDR3 nucleotides read TGTGCCAGCAGCCCTCCTCCTGACAGGGGAGGCCAGCCCCAGCATTTT. Its protein is CASSPPPDRGGQPQHF. The chain couples TRBV28 to TRBJ1-5, with 8 nucleotides matching TRBD1. V shed 6 bases, J shed 7 bases, and the junction held 14 bases outside the gene matches. The CDR3 loop spans 16 amino acids. Germline V gene sequence: CDR1 MDHEN, CDR2 SYDVKM.

The chain links TRBV29-1 to TRBJ2-1; 9 bases align to TRBD2. V lost 1 base, J lost 8 bases, and 9 bases stayed unmatched. The germline CDR1 and CDR2 sequences are SQVTM and ANQGSEA. The CDR3 extends over 15 amino acids. CDR3: CSVEGVGGRGDEQFF. The CDR3 DNA sequence: TGCAGCGTTGAAGGCGTGGGCGGGAGGGGGGATGAGCAGTTCTTC.

The V and J genes are TRBV29-1 and TRBJ1-1; D unresolved. Germline lookup yields CDR1 SQVTM and CDR2 ANQGSEA. The CDR3 extends over 15 amino acids. V shed 5 bases and J shed 0 bases, with 16 bases lying between them. The CDR3 DNA reads as TGCAGCGTTTATGGAACACCGACTATGAACACTGAAGCTTTCTTT. Its translation is CSVYGTPTMNTEAFF.

This chain uses TRBV9 with TRBJ2-1; no clear D gene. The CDR3 has 11 amino acids. Germline CDR1 and CDR2: SGDLS and YYNGEE. Trimming removed 3 bases from V and 8 bases from J, with 6 bases in between. CDR3 amino acids: CASSGSYEQFF. CDR3 DNA sequence: TGTGCCAGCAGCGGGAGCTATGAGCAGTTCTTC.

The chain combines TRBV5-6 with TRBJ2-1, with unresolved D. This CDR3 is built from 12 residues. Per the germline V gene, CDR1 is SGHDT and CDR2 is YYEEEE. The V end was cut by 0 bases, the J end by 10 bases, with 8 bases between. The CDR3 nucleotides are TGTGCCAGCAGCTTGGGATTCGGGGAGCAGTTCTTC. Translated, it gives CASSLGFGEQFF.

The V and J genes are TRBV5-1 and TRBJ1-3, with D perhaps TRBD1 (5 bases). The V end lost 1 base, the J end lost 3 bases, and 11 bases lay between the germline ends. Germline CDR1 is SGHRS and CDR2 is YFSETQ. CDR3 length: 15 residues. The CDR3 spells CASSLNGAGGNTIYF. The CDR3 coding sequence is TGCGCCAGCAGCTTGAATGGGGCCGGTGGAAACACCATATATTTT.

The V gene is TRBV5-5, the J gene TRBJ1-1; TRBD1 matches 12 bases. Trimming at V came to 0 bases and at J to 4 bases, leaving 4 bases not matched to a gene. This CDR3 contains 16 residues. Germline V gene sequence: CDR1 SGHKS, CDR2 YYEKEE (reference sequence). DNA for the CDR3: TGTGCCAGCAGCTTGGGACCGGGACAGGGGGCCACTGAAGCTTTCTTT. Translation: CASSLGPGQGATEAFF.

This CDR3 is CASSLAVYLDSSYEQYF. CDR3 bases: TGTGCCAGCAGCTTAGCGGTCTACCTCGACAGCTCCTACGAGCAGTACTTC. The chain carries TRBV11-2 and TRBJ2-7; the D gene is possibly TRBD1 (5 bases). Germline V gene lookup returns CDR1 SGHAT and CDR2 FQNNGV. The CDR3 is 17 amino acids. The ends were cut back, 1 base at V and 0 bases at J, with 16 bases in the middle.

V usage is TRBV2 and J usage is TRBJ2-1; D is unresolved. The CDR3 has 14 amino acids. Germline V gene data show CDR1 as SNHLY and CDR2 as FYNNEI. Trimming pared 7 bases from V and 8 bases from J, leaving 18 bases between. CDR3 nucleotides: TGTGCCAGCAACTCTCGAGACTGGATCGATGAGCAGTTCTTC. It yields the protein CASNSRDWIDEQFF.

The chain recombines TRBV27 with TRBJ2-1, with 9 bases fitting TRBD2. With V trimmed by 5 bases and J by 9 bases, 8 bases remained unmatched. This CDR3 region has 14 residues. CDR1 is MNHEY and CDR2 is SMNVEV in the germline V gene (reference sequence). Here the CDR3 reads CASSAPTSGFEQFF. CDR3 in DNA: TGTGCCAGCAGTGCACCGACTAGCGGCTTTGAGCAGTTCTTC.

The V and J genes are TRBV9 and TRBJ1-1; 7 nucleotides agree with TRBD1. The V gene's germline CDR1 is SGDLS and CDR2 YYNGEE. The J segment lost 4 bases and the V segment lost 1 base, leaving 4 bases of the junction unmatched. CDR3 length equals 14 residues. CDR3 bases: TGTGCCAGCAGCGTAACAGGGGCAAGCACTGAAGCTTTCTTT. The encoded protein is CASSVTGASTEAFF. Drawing the rest from reference TRBV9 and TRBJ1-1, the complete variable domain is DSGVTQTPKHLITATGQRVTLRCSPRSGDLSVYWYQQSLDQGLQFLIQYYNGEERAKGNILERFSAQQFPDLHSELNLSSLELGDSALYFCASSVTGASTEAFFGQGTRLTVV.